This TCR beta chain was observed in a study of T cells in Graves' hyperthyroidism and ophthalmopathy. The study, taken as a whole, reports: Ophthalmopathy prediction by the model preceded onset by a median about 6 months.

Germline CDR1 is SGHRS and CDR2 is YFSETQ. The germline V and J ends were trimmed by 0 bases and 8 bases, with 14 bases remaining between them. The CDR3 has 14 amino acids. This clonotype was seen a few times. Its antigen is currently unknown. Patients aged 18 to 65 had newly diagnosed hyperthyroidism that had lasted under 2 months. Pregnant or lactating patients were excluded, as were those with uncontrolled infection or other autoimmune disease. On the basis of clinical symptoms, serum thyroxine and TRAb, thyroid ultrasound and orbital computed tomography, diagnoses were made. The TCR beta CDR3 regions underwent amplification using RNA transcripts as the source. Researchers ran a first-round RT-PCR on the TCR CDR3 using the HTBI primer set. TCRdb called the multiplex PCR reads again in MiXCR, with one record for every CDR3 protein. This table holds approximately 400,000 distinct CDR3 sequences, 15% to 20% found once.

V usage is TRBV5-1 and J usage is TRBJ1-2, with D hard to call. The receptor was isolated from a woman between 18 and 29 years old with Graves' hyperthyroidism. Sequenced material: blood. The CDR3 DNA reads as TGCGCCAGCAGCTTGGAGTACAGAACGGGCGGCTACACCTTC. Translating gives CASSLEYRTGGYTF.